Below are 17 T cell receptor beta chains sequenced from a single sample in a study of blood T cell repertoires in COVID-19. Generated by immunoSEQ multiplex PCR, the TCRdb table keeps only in-frame clones and is missing some. Of approximately 150,000 clones in the sample, 75% to 90% were seen once. Sequences were obtained from peripheral blood. These TCRs come from a woman aged 60-70 years with active COVID-19.

J is TRBJ2-1 and V is TRBV27; 12 bases fit TRBD2. Germline lookup yields CDR1 MNHEY and CDR2 SMNVEV (reference sequence). The CDR3 consists of 14 residues. Trimming took 3 bases from V and 7 from J; bases not matched to a gene: 1. The CDR3 DNA reads as TGTGCCAGCAGTTTGGGGACTAGCGGGAATGAGCAGTTCTTC. Encoded protein: CASSLGTSGNEQFF.

The chain is built from TRBV2 and TRBJ2-7; TRBD2 matches at 11 bases. CDR1 is SNHLY and CDR2 is FYNNEI in the germline V gene. The CDR3 is made up of 15 amino acids. J was trimmed by 6 bases and V by 1 base; bases with no gene match: 5. CDR3 in amino acids: CASSEGGTSGSEQYF. Here the CDR3 DNA reads TGTGCCAGCAGTGAAGGGGGTACTAGCGGGAGCGAGCAGTACTTC.

The chain recombines TRBV11-2 with TRBJ1-4, with TRBD1 matching 9 bases. Trimming at V came to 5 bases and at J to 3 bases, leaving 4 bases not matched to a gene. Germline V gene data show CDR1 as SGHAT and CDR2 as FQNNGV. This CDR3 comprises 15 residues. CDR3 region: CASSLGQGPNEKLFF. The CDR3 DNA sequence: TGTGCCAGCAGCCTCGGACAGGGGCCTAATGAAAAACTGTTTTTT. The entire variable domain, with the rest obtained from reference TRBV11-2 and TRBJ1-4, is as follows: EAGVAQSPRYKIIEKRQSVAFWCNPISGHATLYWYQQILGQGPKLLIQFQNNGVVDDSQLPKDRFSAERLKGVDSTLKIQPAKLEDSAVYLCASSLGQGPNEKLFFGSGTQLSVL.

V and J are TRBV19 and TRBJ1-3, with D perhaps matching TRBD1 (5 bases). The V gene's germline CDR1 is LNHDA and CDR2 SQIVND (reference sequence). The CDR3 runs 13 residues. Trimming cost V 3 bases and J 7 bases, with 10 bases left between them. The CDR3 is CASSMDTFNTIYF. In DNA form, the CDR3 reads TGTGCCAGTAGTATGGACACATTTAACACCATATATTTT.

Only one count was recorded for this clone. V usage is TRBV18 and J usage is TRBJ1-1; D gene unclear. Trimming took off 3 bases at V and 0 bases at J, with 11 bases between the two ends. Germline-derived CDR1 and CDR2 are KGHSH and LQKENI. There are 15 residues in the CDR3. The CDR3: CASSPSEAVNTEAFF. The CDR3 DNA reads as TGTGCCAGCTCACCCTCGGAGGCGGTGAACACTGAAGCTTTCTTT.

This clone was seen just once. This CDR3 is also generated by other DNA sequences in the sample. The V call is TRBV28, the J call TRBJ1-4; D not certain. The CDR3 sequence is 12 residues long. V lost 6 bases and J 3 bases, leaving 5 bases between the germline ends. Germline V gene lookup returns CDR1 MDHEN and CDR2 SYDVKM. The CDR3 region is CASRRSNEKLFF. CDR3 DNA sequence: TGTGCCAGCAGGAGGTCTAATGAAAAACTGTTTTTT.

This clone was counted once. The chain uses TRBV29-1 and TRBJ2-2; 7 bases fit TRBD1. This CDR3 comprises 12 residues. V lost 8 bases and J lost 4; bases outside the gene matches: 4. Germline loops: CDR1 SQVTM, CDR2 ANQGSEA. In nucleotides, the CDR3 is TGCAGCTACCGGACAGGCACCGGGGAGCTGTTTTTT. This codes for CSYRTGTGELFF.

In DNA form, the CDR3 reads TGTGCCAGCAGCAACCCCCTTGGACAGGTTAATGAGCAGTTCTTC. Its protein product is CASSNPLGQVNEQFF. V usage is TRBV7-8 and J usage is TRBJ2-1; 7 positions match TRBD1. The ends lost 5 bases at V and 7 bases at J; junction bases unmatched: 11. The CDR3 spans 15 residues. CDR1 SGHVS and CDR2 FQNEAQ come from the germline V gene.

This chain links TRBV2 with TRBJ2-7; 10 nucleotides agree with TRBD1. The germline V gene encodes CDR1 SNHLY and CDR2 FYNNEI. The CDR3 is 16 residues long. V shed 6 bases and J 0 bases; nucleotides not matched to a gene: 8. The CDR3 reads CASREIRDRGSYEQYF. The CDR3 nucleotides read TGTGCCAGCAGGGAAATCCGGGACAGGGGCTCCTACGAGCAGTACTTC.

J is TRBJ2-4 and V is TRBV28; TRBD2 matches at 8 bases. CDR1 is MDHEN and CDR2 is SYDVKM in the germline V gene. The V and J ends lost 5 bases and 8 bases, in that order; junction bases with no gene match: 14. This CDR3 contains 16 residues. CDR3 protein: CASSPTSMMRGDIQYF. In DNA, the CDR3 is TGTGCCAGCAGTCCGACATCGATGATGCGGGGGGACATTCAGTACTTC.

This rearrangement joins TRBV7-2 to TRBJ2-7; 8 bases are a match to TRBD1. The trim removed 2 bases at V and 6 bases at J, leaving 3 bases unmatched. Per the germline V gene, CDR1 is SGHTA and CDR2 is FQGNSA. The CDR3 contains 13 residues. CDR3 sequence reads: CASSLHRGSEQYF. CDR3 bases: TGTGCCAGCAGCTTACACAGGGGGAGCGAGCAGTACTTC.

The chain is built from TRBV28 and TRBJ2-2; D not resolved. The CDR3 is made up of 11 amino acids. V lost 8 bases and J 8 bases, leaving 9 bases between the germline ends. Germline assignment: CDR1 MDHEN and CDR2 SYDVKM. The CDR3 here is CASRRWGELFF. CDR3 sequence (DNA): TGTGCCAGCCGCAGGTGGGGGGAGCTGTTTTTT.

The chain is built from TRBV4-2 and TRBJ2-3; 8 nucleotides agree with TRBD2. The CDR3 length is 17 residues. Germline loops: CDR1 LGHNA, CDR2 YNFKEQ. J gave up 4 bases and V 2 bases, and 11 bases lay outside the gene matches. The DNA of the CDR3 is TGTGCCAGCAGCCAATTTAACGGGAGGGGGAGCTCAGATACGCAGTATTTT. Translated: CASSQFNGRGSSDTQYF.

J is TRBJ2-6 and V is TRBV28, with 7 bases identical to TRBD1. Germline trimming cut 3 bases from V and 0 bases from J; bases unmatched to any gene: 14. This CDR3 is built from 20 residues. Germline CDR1 and CDR2: MDHEN and SYDVKM. The CDR3 loop is CASSFFGLRTGSSGANVLTF. CDR3 nucleotide sequence: TGTGCCAGCAGTTTTTTTGGACTGAGGACAGGCTCCTCTGGGGCCAACGTCCTGACTTTC.

The rearrangement joins TRBV30 to TRBJ2-5; 13 bases agree with TRBD2. Trimming cost V 2 bases and J 1 base; bases outside gene matches: 13. The germline V gene has CDR1 GTSNPN and CDR2 SVGIG (reference sequence). CDR3 length: 19 amino acids. CDR3 sequence: CAWSTPLAGGPRSQETQYF. In DNA, the CDR3 is TGTGCCTGGAGTACCCCACTAGCGGGAGGGCCTCGCTCCCAAGAGACCCAGTACTTC.

V is TRBV18 and J is TRBJ2-7, with D hard to call. The CDR3 runs 14 residues. Trimming pared 0 bases from V and 0 bases from J, leaving 6 bases between. Germline lookup yields CDR1 KGHSH and CDR2 LQKENI. The CDR3 DNA follows: TGTGCCAGCTCACCACCGAGTTACTCCTACGAGCAGTACTTC. Residues: CASSPPSYSYEQYF. Complete variable domain (other parts from reference TRBV18 and TRBJ2-7): NAGVMQNPRHLVRRRGQEARLRCSPMKGHSHVYWYRQLPEEGLKFMVYLQKENIIDESGMPKERFSAEFPKEGPSILRIQQVVRGDSAAYFCASSPPSYSYEQYFGPGTRLTVT.

The V and J genes are TRBV2 and TRBJ2-5, with 7 bases fitting TRBD1. Germline V lookup: CDR1 SNHLY, CDR2 FYNNEI. Losses at the gene ends were 3 bases for V and 5 bases for J; bases not matched to a gene: 3. The CDR3 totals 13 residues. Written as DNA, the CDR3 is TGTGCCAGCAGTGACTCAGGGGGTGAGACCCAGTACTTC. Encoded protein: CASSDSGGETQYF.